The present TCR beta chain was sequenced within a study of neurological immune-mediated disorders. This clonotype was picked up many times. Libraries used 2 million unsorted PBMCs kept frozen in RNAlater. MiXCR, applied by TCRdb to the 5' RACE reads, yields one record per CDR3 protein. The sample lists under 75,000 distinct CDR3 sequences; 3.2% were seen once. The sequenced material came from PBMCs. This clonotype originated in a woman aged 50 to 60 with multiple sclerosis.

The CDR3 sequence: CASSGEGDTGELFF. The CDR3, as DNA: TGCGCCAGCAGTGGAGAAGGGGACACCGGGGAGCTGTTTTTT. This sequence joins TRBV5-1 and TRBJ2-2; a weak D match, TRBD1 (5 bases). The length of the CDR3 is 14 residues. V lost 5 bases to trimming and J lost 3 bases, with 11 bases between them. The V gene's germline CDR1 is SGHRS and CDR2 YFSETQ. Full variable domain (remainder filled in from reference TRBV5-1 and TRBJ2-2): KAGVTQTPRYLIKTRGQQVTLSCSPISGHRSVSWYQQTPGQGLQFLFEYFSETQRNKGNFPGRFSGRQFSNSRSEMNVSTLELGDSALYLCASSGEGDTGELFFGEGSRLTVL.